The clone carrying this T cell receptor (beta chain) was detected a few times. Antigen specificity is unknown. Germline lookup yields CDR1 MNHEY and CDR2 SVGEGT. The CDR3 runs 17 residues. V was pared by 2 bases and J by 6 bases, with 10 bases of the junction left unmatched. TCRdb reanalysed the reads using MiXCR and keeps one entry per CDR3 protein. The data show 680,000 or so distinct CDR3 sequences, about 30% seen once. The data were taken from a study of T cell repertoires in cytomegalovirus infection. Sample: cultured PBMCs, taken from culture after CMV antigen stimulation. This TCR was sampled from a human donor in good health (CMV status not recorded). Some clones in this sample may be carry-over from other donors' samples. J is TRBJ2-1 and V is TRBV6-2 or TRBV6-3, with 10 bases aligning to TRBD2. CDR3: CASSYPSGSRISNEQFF. The CDR3 DNA reads as TGTGCCAGCAGTTACCCTAGCGGGAGTAGAATAAGCAATGAGCAGTTCTTC.